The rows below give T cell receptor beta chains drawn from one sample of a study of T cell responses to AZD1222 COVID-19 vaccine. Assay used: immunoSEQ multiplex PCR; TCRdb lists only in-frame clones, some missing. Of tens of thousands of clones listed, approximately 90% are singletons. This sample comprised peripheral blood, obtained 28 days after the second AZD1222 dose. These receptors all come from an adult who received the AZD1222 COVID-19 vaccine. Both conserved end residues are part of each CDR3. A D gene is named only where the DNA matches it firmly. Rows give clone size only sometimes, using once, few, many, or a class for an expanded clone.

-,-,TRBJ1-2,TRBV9,CASSANYGYTF,TGTGCCAGCAGCGCCAACTATGGCTACACCTTC
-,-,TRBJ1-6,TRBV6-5,CASRDGTFYNSPLHF,TGTGCCAGCAGAGACGGGACATTTTATAATTCACCCCTCCACTTT
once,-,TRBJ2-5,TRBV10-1,CASSESGHQETQYF,TGCGCCAGCAGTGAGTCAGGCCACCAAGAGACCCAGTACTTC
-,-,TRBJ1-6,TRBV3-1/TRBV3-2,CASSRRGMGERPLHF,TGTGCCTCCAGCCGAAGGGGCATGGGGGAAAGGCCCCTCCACTTT
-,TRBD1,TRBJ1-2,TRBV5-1,CASSGQGSNYGYTF,TGCGCCAGCTCTGGACAGGGGTCTAACTATGGCTACACCTTC
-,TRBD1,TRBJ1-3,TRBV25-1,CASSPAGTGLSGNTIYF,TGTGCCAGCAGTCCAGCCGGGACAGGGCTATCTGGAAACACCATATATTTT
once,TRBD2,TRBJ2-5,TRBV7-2,CASSAHGTSQETQYF,TGTGCCAGCAGCGCCCATGGGACTAGCCAGGAGACCCAGTACTTC
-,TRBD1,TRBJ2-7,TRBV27,CASSTGQGVGEQYF,TGTGCCAGCAGCACCGGACAGGGGGTGGGCGAGCAGTACTTC
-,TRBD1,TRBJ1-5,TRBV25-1,CASTTGGGQPQHF,TGTGCCAGCACCACAGGGGGCGGTCAGCCCCAGCATTTT
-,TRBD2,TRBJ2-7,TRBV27,CATLPPGTSRGDEQYF,TGTGCCACCCTTCCCCCCGGGACTAGTCGTGGTGACGAGCAGTACTTC
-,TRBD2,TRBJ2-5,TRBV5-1,CASSPTAGGETQYF,TGCGCCAGCAGCCCGACAGCGGGAGGCGAGACCCAGTACTTC
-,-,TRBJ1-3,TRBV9,CASSVQANSGNTIYF,TGTGCCAGCAGCGTACAGGCTAACTCTGGAAACACCATATATTTT
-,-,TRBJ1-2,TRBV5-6,CASSSGLWEGDGYTF,TGTGCCAGCAGCTCCGGACTTTGGGAGGGGGATGGCTACACCTTC
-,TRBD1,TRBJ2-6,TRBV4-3,CASSPRDRAGANVLTF,TGCGCCAGCAGCCCCCGGGACAGGGCTGGGGCCAACGTCCTGACTTTC
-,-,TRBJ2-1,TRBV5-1,CASSLAVGNGNEQFF,TGCGCCAGCAGCTTGGCCGTGGGGAATGGGAATGAGCAGTTCTTC
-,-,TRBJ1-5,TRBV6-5,CASRTTGMGQPQHF,TGTGCCAGCAGGACCACAGGGATGGGTCAGCCCCAGCATTTT
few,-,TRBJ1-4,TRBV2,CASSLGRQNEKLFF,TGTGCCAGCAGTCTCGGACGGCAGAATGAAAAACTGTTTTTT
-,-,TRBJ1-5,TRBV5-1,CASSWYIGQPQHF,TGCGCCAGCAGCTGGTATATTGGTCAGCCCCAGCATTTT
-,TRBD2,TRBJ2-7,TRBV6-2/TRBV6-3,CASSYSPSGGSAYEQYF,TGTGCCAGCAGTTACTCGCCTAGCGGGGGGTCCGCCTACGAGCAGTACTTC
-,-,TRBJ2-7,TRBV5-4,CASSLGAELSYEQYF,TGTGCCAGCAGCCTGGGGGCGGAACTCTCCTACGAGCAGTACTTC
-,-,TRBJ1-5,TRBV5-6,CASSLYRDNQPQHF,TGTGCCAGCAGCTTGTACAGGGACAATCAGCCCCAGCATTTT
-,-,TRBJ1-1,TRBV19,CASSILLGQLNTEAFF,TGTGCCAGTAGTATTCTTCTGGGCCAGCTGAACACTGAAGCTTTCTTT
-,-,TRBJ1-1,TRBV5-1,CASRRTRGEGTEAFF,TGCGCCAGCAGAAGGACCAGGGGCGAGGGCACTGAAGCTTTCTTT
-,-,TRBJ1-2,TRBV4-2,CASSQVLTDYGYTF,TGTGCCAGCAGCCAAGTGTTAACAGACTATGGCTACACCTTC
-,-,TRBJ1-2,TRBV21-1,CASSNPGTEYGYTF,TGTGCCAGCAGCAATCCCGGGACAGAGTATGGCTACACCTTC
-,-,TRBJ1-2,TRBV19,CASSRDRSYGYTF,TGTGCCAGTAGTCGCGACAGGAGCTATGGCTACACCTTC
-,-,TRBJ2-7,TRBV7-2,CASSLEGTGAAYEQYF,TGTGCCAGCAGCTTAGAAGGCACGGGGGCGGCCTACGAGCAGTACTTC
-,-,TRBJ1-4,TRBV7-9,CASSFVKATNEKLFF,TGTGCCAGCAGCTTTGTTAAAGCAACTAATGAAAAACTGTTTTTT
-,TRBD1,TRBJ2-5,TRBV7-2,CASGSGGKWETQYF,TGTGCCAGCGGCTCAGGGGGCAAGTGGGAGACCCAGTACTTC
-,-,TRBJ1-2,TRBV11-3,CASSRGTYGYTF,TGTGCCAGCAGCCGAGGGACTTATGGCTACACCTTC
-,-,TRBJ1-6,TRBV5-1,CASSLVGGRNNSPLHF,TGCGCCAGCAGCTTGGTGGGGGGACGGAATAATTCACCCCTCCACTTT
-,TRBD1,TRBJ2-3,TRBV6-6,CASSYPTGTGTDTQYF,TGTGCCAGCAGTTACCCGACCGGGACAGGGACAGATACGCAGTATTTT
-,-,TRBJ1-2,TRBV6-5,CASSGRGHDGYTF,TGTGCCAGCAGCGGCCGGGGGCATGATGGCTACACCTTC
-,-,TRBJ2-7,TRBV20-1,CSASRRGASYEQYF,TGCAGTGCTAGTCGCCGGGGGGCCAGCTACGAGCAGTACTTC
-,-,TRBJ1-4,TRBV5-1,CASSPDGTTNEKLFF,TGCGCCAGCAGCCCGGACGGAACAACTAATGAAAAACTGTTTTTT
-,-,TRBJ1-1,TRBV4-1,CASSQGMGGNTEAFF,TGCGCCAGCAGCCAAGGAATGGGCGGGAACACTGAAGCTTTCTTT
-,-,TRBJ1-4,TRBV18,CASSPEWTTANEKLFF,TGTGCCAGCTCACCAGAGTGGACTACTGCTAATGAAAAACTGTTTTTT
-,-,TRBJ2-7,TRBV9,CASNGTAVPYEQYF,TGTGCCAGCAACGGAACAGCGGTTCCCTACGAGCAGTACTTC
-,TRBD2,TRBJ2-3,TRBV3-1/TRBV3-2,CASSQAGGNWDTQYF,TGTGCCAGCAGCCAAGCGGGGGGAAACTGGGATACGCAGTATTTT
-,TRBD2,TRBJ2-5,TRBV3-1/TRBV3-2,CASSHGGLGETQYF,TGTGCCAGCAGCCATGGTGGACTAGGAGAGACCCAGTACTTC
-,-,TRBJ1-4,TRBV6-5,CASLGSPTNEKLFF,TGTGCCAGCTTGGGATCGCCAACTAATGAAAAACTGTTTTTT
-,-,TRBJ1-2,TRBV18,CASSPEGGGYGYTF,TGTGCCAGCTCACCAGAGGGTGGGGGATACGGCTACACCTTC
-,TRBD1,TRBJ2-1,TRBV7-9,CASSFGTGGRDEQFF,TGTGCCAGCAGCTTCGGGACAGGGGGCAGGGATGAGCAGTTCTTC
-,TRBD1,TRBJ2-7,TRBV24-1,CATSPRTGEAYEQYF,TGTGCCACCAGCCCCCGGACAGGGGAGGCCTACGAGCAGTACTTC
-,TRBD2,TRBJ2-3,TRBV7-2,CASSTLGGAGTDTQYF,TGTGCCAGTTCCACTCTCGGGGGGGCCGGGACAGATACGCAGTATTTT
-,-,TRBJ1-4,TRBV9,CASSVDGSWDEKLFF,TGTGCCAGCAGCGTAGACGGGAGTTGGGATGAAAAACTGTTTTTT
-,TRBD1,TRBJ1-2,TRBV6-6,CASSYPGQNYGYTF,TGTGCCAGCAGTTATCCGGGACAGAACTATGGCTACACCTTC
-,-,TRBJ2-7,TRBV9,CASSPLGAYEQYF,TGTGCCAGCAGCCCCCTCGGGGCCTACGAGCAGTACTTC
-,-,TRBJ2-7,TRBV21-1,CASSKSNPDRGYEQYF,TGTGCCAGCAGCAAATCTAACCCCGACAGGGGCTACGAGCAGTACTTC
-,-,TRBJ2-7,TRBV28,CASSLSPLNEQYF,TGTGCCAGCAGTCTATCTCCACTCAACGAGCAGTACTTC
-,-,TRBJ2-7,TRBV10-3,CAISPDREGYEQYF,TGTGCCATCAGTCCGGACAGGGAGGGGTACGAGCAGTACTTC